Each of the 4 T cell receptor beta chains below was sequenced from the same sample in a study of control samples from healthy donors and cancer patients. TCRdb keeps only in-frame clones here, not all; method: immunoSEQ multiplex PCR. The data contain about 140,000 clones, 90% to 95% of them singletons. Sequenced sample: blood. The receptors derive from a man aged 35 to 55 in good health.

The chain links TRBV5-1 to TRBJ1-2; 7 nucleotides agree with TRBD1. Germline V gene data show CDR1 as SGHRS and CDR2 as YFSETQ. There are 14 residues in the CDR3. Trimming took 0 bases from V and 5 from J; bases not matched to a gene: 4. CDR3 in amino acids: CASSLAGQAYGYTF. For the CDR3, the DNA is TGCGCCAGCAGCTTGGCCGGACAGGCGTATGGCTACACCTTC.

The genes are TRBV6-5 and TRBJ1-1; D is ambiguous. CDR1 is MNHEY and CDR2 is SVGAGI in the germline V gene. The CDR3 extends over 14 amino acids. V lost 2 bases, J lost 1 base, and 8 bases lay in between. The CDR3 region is CASSYQESNTEAFF. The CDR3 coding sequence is TGTGCCAGCAGTTACCAGGAATCGAACACTGAAGCTTTCTTT.

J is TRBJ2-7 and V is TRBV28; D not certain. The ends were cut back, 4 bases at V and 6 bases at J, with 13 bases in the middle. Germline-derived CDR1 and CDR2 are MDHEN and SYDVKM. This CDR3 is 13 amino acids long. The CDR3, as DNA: TGTGCCAGCAGTTCTCAGGTCTCACCCGAGCAGTACTTC. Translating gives CASSSQVSPEQYF.

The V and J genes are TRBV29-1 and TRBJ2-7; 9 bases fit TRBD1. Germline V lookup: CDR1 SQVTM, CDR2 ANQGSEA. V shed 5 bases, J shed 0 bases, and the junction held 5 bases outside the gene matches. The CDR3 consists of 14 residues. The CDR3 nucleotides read TGCAGCGTTCTGGACAGGGGATTCTCCTACGAGCAGTACTTC. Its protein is CSVLDRGFSYEQYF.